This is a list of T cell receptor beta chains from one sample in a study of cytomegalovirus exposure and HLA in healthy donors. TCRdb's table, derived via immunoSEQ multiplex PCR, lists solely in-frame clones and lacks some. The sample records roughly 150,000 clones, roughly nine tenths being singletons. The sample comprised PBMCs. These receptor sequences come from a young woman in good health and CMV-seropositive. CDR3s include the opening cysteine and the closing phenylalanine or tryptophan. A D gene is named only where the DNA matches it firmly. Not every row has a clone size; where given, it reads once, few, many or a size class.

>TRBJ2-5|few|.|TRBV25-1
TGTGCCAGCAGTGAGTCGGAGACCCAGTACTTC
CASSESETQYF
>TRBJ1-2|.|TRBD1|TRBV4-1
TGCGCCAGCAGCCACCGGGACAGGGAGGCCGGCTACACCTTC
CASSHRDREAGYTF
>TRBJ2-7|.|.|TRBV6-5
TGTGCCAGCAGTTCCACAATTAACTACGAGCAGTACTTC
CASSSTINYEQYF
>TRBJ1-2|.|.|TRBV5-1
TGCGCCAGCAGCTTAGGGACACCCAACTATGGCTACACCTTC
CASSLGTPNYGYTF
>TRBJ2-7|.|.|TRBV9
TGTGCCAGCAGCGTAGCCCCCCTTGACGAGCAGTACTTC
CASSVAPLDEQYF
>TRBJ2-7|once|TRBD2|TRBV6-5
TGTGCCAGCAGGGACGGGACTAGCGGGAGAAGCGAGCAGTACTTC
CASRDGTSGRSEQYF
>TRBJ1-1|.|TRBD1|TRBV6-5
TGTGCCAGCAGTGGAGGGGGCGCGGGGACTGAAGCTTTCTTT
CASSGGGAGTEAFF
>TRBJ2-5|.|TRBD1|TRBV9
TGTGCCAGCAGCTCAAGGACAGGGGGATGGGAGACCCAGTACTTC
CASSSRTGGWETQYF
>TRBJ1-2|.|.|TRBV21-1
TGTGCCATCACACGGAGGGGGGGGCCGAACTATGGCTACACCTTC
CAITRRGGPNYGYTF
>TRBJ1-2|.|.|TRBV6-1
TGTGCCAGCAAGCATGGCTACACCTTC
CASKHGYTF
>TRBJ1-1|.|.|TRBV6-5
TGTGCCAGCAGCCGGGACATTAAGAACACTGAAGCTTTCTTT
CASSRDIKNTEAFF
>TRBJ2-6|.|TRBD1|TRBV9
TGTGCCAGCAGCGCCCAGGGGGCGCTGAGTACTGGGGCCAACGTCCTGACTTTC
CASSAQGALSTGANVLTF
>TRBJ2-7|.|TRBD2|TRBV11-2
TGTGCCAGCAGCTTGGCGGGAGTCTACGAGCAGTACTTC
CASSLAGVYEQYF
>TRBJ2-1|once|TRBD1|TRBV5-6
TGTGCCAGCAGCTTGGTAGGGACAGAGAAGATAAATGAGCAGTTCTTC
CASSLVGTEKINEQFF
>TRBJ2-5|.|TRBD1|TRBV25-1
TGTGCCAGCAGCGGGGACAGGGAAGAGACCCAGTACTTC
CASSGDREETQYF
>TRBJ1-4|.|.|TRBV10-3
TGTGCCATCAGTGACGGCCAGGGTTCGTATGAAAAACTGTTTTTT
CAISDGQGSYEKLFF
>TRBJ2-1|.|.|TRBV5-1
TGCGCCAGCAGCATCGTCAAGCAGGGCTCAGGAAATGAGCAGTTCTTC
CASSIVKQGSGNEQFF
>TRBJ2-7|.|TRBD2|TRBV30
TGTGCCTCTCGCCGACTAGCGGTTCGGGTGGGTTACGAGCAGTACTTC
CASRRLAVRVGYEQYF
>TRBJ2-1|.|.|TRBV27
TGTGCCAGCAGTCCGGGACTGGGTATTTACAATGAGCAGTTCTTC
CASSPGLGIYNEQFF
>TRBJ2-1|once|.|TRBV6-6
TGTGCCAGCAGTCCGCGGGCGTCGGGGAGCAATGAGCAGTTCTTC
CASSPRASGSNEQFF
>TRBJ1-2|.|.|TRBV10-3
TGTGCCATCAGTGAAGGGGCCTATGGCTACACCTTC
CAISEGAYGYTF
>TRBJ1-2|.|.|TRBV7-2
TGTGCCAGCAGCTTTGGACAGATAAATGGCTACACCTTC
CASSFGQINGYTF
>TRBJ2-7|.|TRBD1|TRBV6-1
TGTGCCAGCAGTGTTGTCAGGGGGTCCTACGAGCAGTACTTC
CASSVVRGSYEQYF
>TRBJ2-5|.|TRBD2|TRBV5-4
TGTGCCAGCAGCCTGGGACTAGCGGGACAAGAGACCCAGTACTTC
CASSLGLAGQETQYF
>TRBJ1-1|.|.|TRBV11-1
TGTGCCAGCAGCCCACTCGGCAGGCCGACTGAAGCTTTCTTT
CASSPLGRPTEAFF
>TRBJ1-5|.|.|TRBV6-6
TGTGCCAGCAGTTACCCACAGGGTCGGGTTAATCAGCCCCAGCATTTT
CASSYPQGRVNQPQHF
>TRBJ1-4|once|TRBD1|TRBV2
TGTGCCAGCAGTGCCCGGGACAGGGCTGGAGTTGGTCTGTTTTTT
CASSARDRAGVGLFF
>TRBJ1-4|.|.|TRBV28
TGTGCCAGCAGAACCAGGAAACCAGGGGAAAAACTGTTTTTT
CASRTRKPGEKLFF
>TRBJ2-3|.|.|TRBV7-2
TGTGCCAGCAGCTTGAGTAGCGGATACACAGATACGCAGTATTTT
CASSLSSGYTDTQYF
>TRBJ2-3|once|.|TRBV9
TGTGCCAGCAGCCCCTACGGGTCCCGCACAGATACGCAGTATTTT
CASSPYGSRTDTQYF
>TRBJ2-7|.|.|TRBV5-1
TGCGCCAGCAGCTTGGACTTTTACGAGCAGTACTTC
CASSLDFYEQYF